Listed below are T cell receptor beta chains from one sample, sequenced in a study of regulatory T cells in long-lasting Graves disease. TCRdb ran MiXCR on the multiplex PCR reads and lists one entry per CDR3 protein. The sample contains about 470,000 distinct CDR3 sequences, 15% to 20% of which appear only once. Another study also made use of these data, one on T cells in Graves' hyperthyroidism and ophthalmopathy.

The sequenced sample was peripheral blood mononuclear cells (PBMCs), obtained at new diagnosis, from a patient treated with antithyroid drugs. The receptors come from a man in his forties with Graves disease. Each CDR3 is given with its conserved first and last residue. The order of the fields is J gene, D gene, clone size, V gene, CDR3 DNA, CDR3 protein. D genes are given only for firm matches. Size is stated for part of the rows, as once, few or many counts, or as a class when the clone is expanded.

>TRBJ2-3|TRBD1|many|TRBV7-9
TGTGCCAGCAGCCCTAGACAGGGAAGCACAGATACGCAGTATTTT
CASSPRQGSTDTQYF
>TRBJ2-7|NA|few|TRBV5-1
TGCGCCAGCAGCTCCGGGACGGTCGGGGACGAGCAGTACTTC
CASSSGTVGDEQYF
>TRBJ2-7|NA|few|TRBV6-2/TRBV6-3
TGTGCCAGCACTTCATCGTTCCGGGGGGAGCAGTACTTC
CASTSSFRGEQYF
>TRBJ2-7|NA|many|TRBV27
TGTGCCAGCAGTTTAGGTGAGGGGCGCGGCTACGAGCAGTACTTC
CASSLGEGRGYEQYF
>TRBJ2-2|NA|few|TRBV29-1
TGCAGCGTTGAAATGAACACCGGGGAGCTGTTTTTT
CSVEMNTGELFF
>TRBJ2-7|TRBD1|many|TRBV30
TGTGCCTGGAGGACAGGGGGTTACGAGCAGTACTTC
CAWRTGGYEQYF
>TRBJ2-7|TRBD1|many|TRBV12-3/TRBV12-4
TGTGCCAGCAGTTTTGGACAGGACGAGCAGTACTTC
CASSFGQDEQYF
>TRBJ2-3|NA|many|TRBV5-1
TGCGCCAGCAGCTTGGAGTGGGGGCTAGAGGTAGATACGCAGTATTTT
CASSLEWGLEVDTQYF
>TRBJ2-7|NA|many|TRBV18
TGTGCCAGCTCACCAAGGAACAGGGTGGACGAGCAGTACTTC
CASSPRNRVDEQYF
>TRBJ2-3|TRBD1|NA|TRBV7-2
TGTGCCAGCAGCCCGAATCGACAGGGATTAGTTCTGGGAGATACGCAGTATTTT
CASSPNRQGLVLGDTQYF
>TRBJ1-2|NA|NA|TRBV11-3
TGTGCCAGCAGCTTAACTCAGGGATTACGCTATGGCTACACCTTC
CASSLTQGLRYGYTF
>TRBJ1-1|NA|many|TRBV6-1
TGTGCCAGCTCCGCTCTCGCGGGCGGGGACACTGAAGCTTTCTTT
CASSALAGGDTEAFF
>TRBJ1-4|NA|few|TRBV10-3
TGTGCCATCAGTGAGTCGGGTAGTAATGAAAAACTGTTTTTT
CAISESGSNEKLFF
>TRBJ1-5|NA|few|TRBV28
TGTGCCAGCAGTCTCGACAGGACCGGAATCAGCCCCCAGCATTTT
CASSLDRTGISPQHF
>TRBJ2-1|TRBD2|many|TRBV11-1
TGTGCCAGCAGCGAGCGACTAGCGGATTACAATGAGCAGTTCTTC
CASSERLADYNEQFF
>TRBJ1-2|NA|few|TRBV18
TGTGCCAGCTCACCAGGGAATGGCTACACCTTC
CASSPGNGYTF
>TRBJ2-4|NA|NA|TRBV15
TGTGCCACCAGCAGAGAAGTCATAGAATCTTCAATTCAGTACTTC
CATSREVIESSIQYF
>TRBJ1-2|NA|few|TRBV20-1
TGCAGTGCTAGAGAGGGACACAGGTCCGGGGGCTACACCTTC
CSAREGHRSGGYTF
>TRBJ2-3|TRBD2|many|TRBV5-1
TGCGCCAGCAGCCATACCGGGACTAGGGAGACAAATACGCAGTATTTT
CASSHTGTRETNTQYF
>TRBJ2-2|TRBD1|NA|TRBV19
TGTGCCAGTCGACGATGGGACAGGGGGCAGACCGGGGAGCTGTTTTTT
CASRRWDRGQTGELFF
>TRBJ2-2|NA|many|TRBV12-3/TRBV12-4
TGTGCCACCTCCCGGGACCATAACACCGGGGAGCTGTTTTTT
CATSRDHNTGELFF
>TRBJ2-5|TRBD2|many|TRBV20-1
TGCAGTGCTAGTTTTGCGGGGGAAGAGACCCAGTACTTC
CSASFAGEETQYF
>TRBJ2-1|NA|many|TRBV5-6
TGTGCCAGCATCCTCCTTATGAAGTTTAATGAGCAGTTCTTC
CASILLMKFNEQFF
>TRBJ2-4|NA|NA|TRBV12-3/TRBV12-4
TGTGCCAGCAGAGGTGCGGGTGGCAAAAACATTCAGTACTTC
CASRGAGGKNIQYF
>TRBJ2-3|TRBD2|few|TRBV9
TGTGCCAGCAGCGTAGGCGGCGGGAGAAAGACAGATACGCAGTATTTT
CASSVGGGRKTDTQYF
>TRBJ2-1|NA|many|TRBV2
TGTGCCCTCAGAGTGACGAGCGCCTACAATGAGCAGTTCTTC
CALRVTSAYNEQFF
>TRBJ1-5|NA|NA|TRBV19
TGTGCCAGTAGTGCCGGGACACTCTATAGCAATCAGCCCCAGCATTTT
CASSAGTLYSNQPQHF
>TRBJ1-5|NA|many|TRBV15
TGTGCCACCAGCAGAGTGGTTCCTGGGGGTCAGCCCCAGCATTTT
CATSRVVPGGQPQHF
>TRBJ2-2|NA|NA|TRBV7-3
TGTGCCAGCAGCCCGGACCCCCCCGGGGAGCTGTTTTTT
CASSPDPPGELFF
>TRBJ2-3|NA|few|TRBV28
TGTGCCAGCAGTTCTATAGCGGAAATAGGCACAGATACGCAGTATTTT
CASSSIAEIGTDTQYF
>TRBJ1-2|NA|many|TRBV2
TGTGCCAGCAGTGAAGGGATTATCTATGGCTACACCTTC
CASSEGIIYGYTF
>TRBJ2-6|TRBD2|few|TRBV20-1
TGCAGTGCTAGAGAACTAGCGGGTCTCTCTGGGGCCAACGTCCTGACTTTC
CSARELAGLSGANVLTF
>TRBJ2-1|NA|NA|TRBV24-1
TGTGCCACCAGTGATACATTGAGCTCCTACAATGAGCAGTTCTTC
CATSDTLSSYNEQFF
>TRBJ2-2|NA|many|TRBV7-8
TGTGCCAGCAGCCCCGTCGGCGAGGGGGAGAACACCGGGGAGCTGTTTTTT
CASSPVGEGENTGELFF
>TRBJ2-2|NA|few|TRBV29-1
TGCAGCGCCCCACTGTATACTGGCACCGGGGAGCTGTTTTTT
CSAPLYTGTGELFF
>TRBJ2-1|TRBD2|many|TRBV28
TGTGCCAGCAGTTTACCCGGACTAGCGGGAGGAAGCTCCTACAATGAGCAGTTCTTC
CASSLPGLAGGSSYNEQFF
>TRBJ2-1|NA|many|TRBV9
TGTGCCAGCAGCGTAGAGCTGTTGCCCCCCCAGTTCTTC
CASSVELLPPQFF
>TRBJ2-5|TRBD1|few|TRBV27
TGTGCCAGCCGTTTACAGGGGGCGCAGGAGACCCAGTACTTC
CASRLQGAQETQYF
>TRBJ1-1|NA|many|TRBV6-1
TGTGCCAGCAGTGCAACGCAGGTGAACACTGAAGCTTTCTTT
CASSATQVNTEAFF
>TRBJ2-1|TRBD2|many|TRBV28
TGTGCCAGCAGTATCTTAGGACTAGCGGGTAACAATGAGCAGTTCTTC
CASSILGLAGNNEQFF
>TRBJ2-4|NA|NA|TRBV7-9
TGTGCCAGCAGCCCTGAAAAAGGGTTC
CASSPEKGF
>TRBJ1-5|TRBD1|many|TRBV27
TGTGCCAGCAGCGCCGGGACAGGGGGCAATCAGCCCCAGCATTTT
CASSAGTGGNQPQHF
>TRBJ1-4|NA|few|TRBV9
TGTGCCAGCAGCGCGGGCGCACATAATGAAAAACTGTTTTTT
CASSAGAHNEKLFF
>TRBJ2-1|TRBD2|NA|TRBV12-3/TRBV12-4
TGTGCCAGCAGCCCATACCGACTAGCGGGAGGGGACTACAATGAGCAGTTCTTC
CASSPYRLAGGDYNEQFF
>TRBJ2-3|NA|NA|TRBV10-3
TGTGCCATCAGTGAGGGCGTCTCAACAGATACGCAGTATTTT
CAISEGVSTDTQYF
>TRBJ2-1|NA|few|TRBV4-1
TGCGCCAGCAGCCAAGATGGTCTATTCTACAATGAGCAGTTCTTC
CASSQDGLFYNEQFF
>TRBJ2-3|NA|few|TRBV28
TGTGCCAGCCTTGCCGCTGGACAAACAGATACGCAGTATTTT
CASLAAGQTDTQYF
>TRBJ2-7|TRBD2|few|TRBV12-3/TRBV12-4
TGTGCCAGCAGAAAGGCAGCGGGAAACTCCTACGAGCAGTACTTC
CASRKAAGNSYEQYF
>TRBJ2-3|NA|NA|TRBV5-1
TGCGCCAGCAGCAGCCGGGCTAGCTTCCCAGATACGCAGTATTTT
CASSSRASFPDTQYF
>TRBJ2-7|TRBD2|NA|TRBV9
TGTGCCAGCAGCTCGGGACTAGCGGGAGGGCCGGGGGAGCAGTACTTC
CASSSGLAGGPGEQYF
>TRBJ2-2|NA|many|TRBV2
TGTGCCAGCCGGGACCTAAACACCGGGGAGCTGTTTTTT
CASRDLNTGELFF
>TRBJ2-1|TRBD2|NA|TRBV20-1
TGCAGTGCTCTAAGCGGGAGAACCTACAATGAGCAGTTCTTC
CSALSGRTYNEQFF
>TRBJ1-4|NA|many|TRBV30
TGTGCCTGGAGGGCGATTGGTGAAAAACTGTTTTTT
CAWRAIGEKLFF
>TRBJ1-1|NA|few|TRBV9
TGTGCCAGCAGCGTACAGGGAGGAATGAACACTGAAGCTTTCTTT
CASSVQGGMNTEAFF
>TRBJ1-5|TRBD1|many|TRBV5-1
TGCGCCAGCAGCTCGGGACAGGGGGCGGATCAGCCCCAGCATTTT
CASSSGQGADQPQHF
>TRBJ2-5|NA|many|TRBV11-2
TGTGCCAGCAGCTTAGACGGCATCCAAGAGACCCAGTACTTC
CASSLDGIQETQYF
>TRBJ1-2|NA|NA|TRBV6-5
TGTGCCAGCAGTTACTCTACGGAGTATGGCTACACCTTC
CASSYSTEYGYTF
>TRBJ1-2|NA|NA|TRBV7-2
TGTGCCAGCAGCTCCGGGACGGATTGGTATGGCTACACCTTC
CASSSGTDWYGYTF
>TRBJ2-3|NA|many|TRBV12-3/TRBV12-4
TGTGCCAGCAGTTTACGAACGGATACGCAGTATTTT
CASSLRTDTQYF